Each of the 9 T cell receptor beta chains below was sequenced from the same sample in a study of T cell responses to AZD1222 COVID-19 vaccine. The data were produced by immunoSEQ multiplex PCR, yet TCRdb's version contains in-frame clones alone and is incomplete. Found here are roughly 70,000 clones, less than 90% of them singletons; the top ten hold roughly 17%. The sample was peripheral blood, taken on day 0 of AZD1222 vaccination. The receptor source for this set is an adult in good health.

The rearrangement uses TRBV7-2 and TRBJ2-7, with TRBD1 matching 7 bases. Germline CDR1 and CDR2: SGHTA and FQGNSA. The CDR3 runs to 15 residues. The ends lost 5 bases at V and 0 bases at J; junction bases unmatched: 7. CDR3 sequence: CASSKKQGTSYEQYF. CDR3 nucleotides: TGTGCCAGCAGCAAAAAACAGGGGACCTCCTACGAGCAGTACTTC.

The chain uses TRBV5-6 and TRBJ1-6; D gene uncertain. The V and J ends lost 4 bases and 9 bases respectively, with 20 bases between them. The CDR3 spans 16 residues. Germline CDR1 is SGHDT and CDR2 is YYEEEE. DNA for the CDR3: TGTGCCAGCAGCCGGCCTCTTGACCGCAATATTTCACCCCTCCACTTT. It codes for CASSRPLDRNISPLHF. Based on the CDR3 plus reference TRBV5-6 and TRBJ1-6, the full variable domain is DAGVTQSPTHLIKTRGQQVTLRCSPKSGHDTVSWYQQALGQGPQFIFQYYEEEERQRGNFPDRFSGHQFPNYSSELNVNALLLGDSALYLCASSRPLDRNISPLHFGNGTRLTVT.

The V gene is TRBV30, the J gene TRBJ2-2; D not resolved. V was shortened by 2 bases and J by 5 bases, with 18 bases between the two germline ends. CDR3 length: 16 amino acids. Germline V gene sequence: CDR1 GTSNPN, CDR2 SVGIG (reference sequence). DNA for the CDR3: TGTGCCTGGAGTTCAGGAGTGGCTAGAGTTACCGGGGAGCTGTTTTTT. It translates to CAWSSGVARVTGELFF.

V gene TRBV9 combines with J gene TRBJ1-1; possible D gene TRBD1, 5 bases. The V gene's germline CDR1 is SGDLS and CDR2 YYNGEE. V dropped 3 bases and J dropped 3 bases, with 9 bases sitting between them. This CDR3 is built from 13 residues. The CDR3 DNA is TGTGCCAGCAGCGGGGGACGACACACTGAAGCTTTCTTT. Amino acids: CASSGGRHTEAFF. The full variable domain, its missing parts supplied by reference TRBV9 and TRBJ1-1, is DSGVTQTPKHLITATGQRVTLRCSPRSGDLSVYWYQQSLDQGLQFLIQYYNGEERAKGNILERFSAQQFPDLHSELNLSSLELGDSALYFCASSGGRHTEAFFGQGTRLTVV.

This clone was seen more than once but under ten times. The rearrangement uses TRBV28 and TRBJ1-2; tentative D call: TRBD1 (6 bases). Germline CDR1 reads MDHEN; CDR2 reads SYDVKM. Trimming stripped 2 bases from V and 5 bases from J, with 9 bases between. This CDR3 spans 13 amino acids. The DNA of the CDR3 is TGTGCCAGCAGTTTAGACAGGATATATGGCTACACCTTC. Translated: CASSLDRIYGYTF.

A few counts support this clone. The V and J genes are TRBV5-1 and TRBJ1-2; D may be TRBD1 (5 bases). V lost 5 bases, J lost 3 bases, and 23 bases lay in between. The CDR3 covers 17 residues. The germline V gene has CDR1 SGHRS and CDR2 YFSETQ. CDR3 loop: CASRESQAGTGDYGYTF. The CDR3 region has the DNA TGCGCCAGCAGGGAGAGCCAAGCCGGGACGGGTGACTATGGCTACACCTTC. The full variable domain, with the rest looked up from reference TRBV5-1 and TRBJ1-2, is KAGVTQTPRYLIKTRGQQVTLSCSPISGHRSVSWYQQTPGQGLQFLFEYFSETQRNKGNFPGRFSGRQFSNSRSEMNVSTLELGDSALYLCASRESQAGTGDYGYTFGSGTRLTVV.

The V call is TRBV20-1, the J call TRBJ2-5, with D hard to call. This CDR3 spans 11 amino acids. Germline-derived CDR1 and CDR2 are DFQATT and SNEGSKA (reference sequence). Trimming left V 7 bases short and J 0 bases short, with 6 bases between. CDR3 in DNA: TGCAGTGGCGCCGACCAAGAGACCCAGTACTTC. Its translation: CSGADQETQYF.

This clone occurred a few times. V usage is TRBV7-2 and J usage is TRBJ2-7; D might be TRBD1 or TRBD2, each matching 5 bases. The CDR3 contains 15 residues. Germline values: CDR1 SGHTA, CDR2 FQGNSA. Deletions cut 1 base from V and 1 base from J, with 11 bases between. The CDR3 sequence: CASSLEGDSSYEQYF. CDR3 DNA sequence: TGTGCCAGCAGCTTAGAGGGAGACAGTTCCTACGAGCAGTACTTC.

V gene TRBV30 combines with J gene TRBJ1-6; D call uncertain. Germline V gene data show CDR1 as GTSNPN and CDR2 as SVGIG (reference sequence). The CDR3 runs 13 residues. The germline V and J ends were trimmed by 8 bases and 10 bases, with 18 bases remaining between them. DNA for the CDR3: TGTGCCGGGGTCCCAGTCCCGGGGTCACCCCTCCACTTT. It encodes CAGVPVPGSPLHF.